The following is a T cell receptor (beta chain) sequence with its context. Its antigen is not identified. V was pared by 7 bases and J by 1 base, with 16 bases between. The CDR3 runs to 14 residues. Germline V gene lookup returns CDR1 SQVTM and CDR2 ANQGSEA. These data are taken from a study of T-cell memory formation after mild COVID-19. Study-wide background: Largely, the TCR clusters proved donor specific.

TCRdb called the 5' RACE reads again in MiXCR, with one record for every CDR3 protein. The top ten hold around 12% of the sample, which has a few hundred thousand distinct CDR3 sequences, around 21% seen once. Study results and limitations: Shrinking CD4+ clones resided mostly in CM and EM, and CD8+ ones in EMRA. Day 15 to 85 contracting clones showed balanced CD4/CD8; day 15 to 37 expanders favored CD4+. Prior to infection, memory already included some responding clones, suggesting cross-reactive memory joined.

V gene TRBV29-1 combines with J gene TRBJ1-2, with TRBD1 as a possible D gene (5 bases). What was sequenced was PBMCs or a T cell subset sorted from them (not recorded which). This TCR came from an adult woman who had mild COVID-19 (a few samples of this study predate the infection). Cell type and time point are not known. The CDR3 spells CSADLPGGNYGYTF. CDR3 sequence (DNA): TGCAGCGCCGACCTTCCGGGGGGTAACTATGGCTACACCTTC.